The 21 T cell receptor beta chains presented below share a single source sample, sequenced in a study of OX40 agonist ivuxolimab in advanced cancers. TCRdb keeps only in-frame clones here, not all; method: immunoSEQ multiplex PCR. The sample carries 55,000 to 75,000 clones, around 80% recorded once. Sample: CD4+ or CD8+ T cells sorted from blood, taken in a trial of the OX40 agonist ivuxolimab. The receptors derive from an adult with an advanced solid tumor such as melanoma, head and neck, liver or kidney cancer.

This clone was recorded once. This chain joins TRBV5-1 and TRBJ2-3; 9 positions match TRBD2. After removal of 0 bases from V and 5 bases from J, the junction contained 7 bases not matched to a gene. There are 16 residues in the CDR3. The germline CDR1 and CDR2 sequences are SGHRS and YFSETQ. CDR3 amino acids: CASSLAMGLARDTQYF. The CDR3 DNA is TGCGCCAGCAGCTTGGCCATGGGACTAGCAAGAGATACGCAGTATTTT.

The J gene is TRBJ2-3, the V gene TRBV28, with 12 bases matching TRBD1. Germline V lookup: CDR1 MDHEN, CDR2 SYDVKM. V shed 0 bases and J 0 bases; nucleotides not matched to a gene: 1. This CDR3 region has 17 residues. The CDR3: CASSLWGQGASTDTQYF. CDR3 nucleotide sequence: TGTGCCAGCAGTTTATGGGGACAGGGGGCGAGCACAGATACGCAGTATTTT.

The chain links TRBV19 to TRBJ2-6; maybe TRBD1 (6 bases). Trimming shortened V by 3 bases and J by 4 bases, and 16 bases separated the two germline ends. The germline CDR1 and CDR2 sequences are LNHDA and SQIVND (reference sequence). The CDR3 has 17 residues. Here the CDR3 reads CASSITYRVEGANVLTF. For the CDR3, the DNA is TGTGCCAGTAGTATTACTTACAGGGTAGAAGGGGCCAACGTCCTGACTTTC. Based on the CDR3 plus reference TRBV19 and TRBJ2-6, the full variable domain is DGGITQSPKYLFRKEGQNVTLSCEQNLNHDAMYWYRQDPGQGLRLIYYSQIVNDFQKGDIAEGYSVSREKKESFPLTVTSAQKNPTAFYLCASSITYRVEGANVLTFGAGSRLTVL.

CDR3 in amino acids: CAIPWSGNTIYF. The CDR3 DNA reads TGTGCCATCCCATGGTCTGGAAACACCATATATTTT. This chain joins TRBV4-2 and TRBJ1-3; D remains ambiguous. Germline values: CDR1 LGHNA, CDR2 YNFKEQ. The length of the CDR3 is 12 residues. V was trimmed by 10 bases and J by 1 base, leaving 8 bases between them.

The rearrangement joins TRBV7-2 to TRBJ1-1, with 8 bases aligning to TRBD1. Losses at the gene ends were 2 bases for V and 3 bases for J; bases not matched to a gene: 2. The length of the CDR3 is 14 residues. Germline values: CDR1 SGHTA, CDR2 FQGNSA. In DNA form, the CDR3 reads TGTGCCAGCAGCTTACAGGGGGCGCACACTGAAGCTTTCTTT. Protein sequence: CASSLQGAHTEAFF. Full variable domain (missing parts from reference TRBV7-2 and TRBJ1-1): GAGVSQSPSNKVTEKGKDVELRCDPISGHTALYWYRQSLGQGLEFLIYFQGNSAPDKSGLPSDRFSAERTGGSVSTLTIQRTQQEDSAVYLCASSLQGAHTEAFFGQGTRLTVV.

This clone was recorded a few times. V usage is TRBV5-8 and J usage is TRBJ2-7, with 9 bases fitting TRBD1. The CDR3 length is 15 residues. Trimming removed 5 bases from V and 7 bases from J; junction bases left unmatched: 13. The germline V gene encodes CDR1 SGHTS and CDR2 YDEGEE. The CDR3 DNA sequence: TGTGCCAGCAGGCTTGGGGGACAGGGATCGCAGGAGCAGTACTTC. Amino acid sequence: CASRLGGQGSQEQYF.

The chain couples TRBV18 to TRBJ2-7, with 7 bases identical to TRBD1. Germline lookup yields CDR1 KGHSH and CDR2 LQKENI. The CDR3 has 15 amino acids. The J segment lost 3 bases and the V segment lost 4 bases, leaving 9 bases of the junction unmatched. The CDR3 DNA reads as TGTGCCAGCTCACAACAACAGGGGATGGGCTACGAGCAGTACTTC. Residues: CASSQQQGMGYEQYF.

This clone was detected only a few times. The chain recombines TRBV10-3 with TRBJ2-2; 7 nucleotides align to TRBD1. This CDR3 comprises 16 residues. Germline CDR1 is ENHRY and CDR2 is SYGVKD. J lost 0 bases, V lost 3 bases, and 4 bases had no gene match. The DNA for the CDR3 is TGTGCCATCAGTGAATCCGGGACAGCGAACACCGGGGAGCTGTTTTTT. It is translated as CAISESGTANTGELFF.

The chain has TRBV7-3 and TRBJ1-2; no firm D call. CDR1 and CDR2 from the germline V gene are SGHTA and FQGTGA. V lost 1 base and J 2 bases, leaving 11 bases between the germline ends. The CDR3 runs to 15 residues. In DNA, the CDR3 is TGTGCCAGCAGCTTAAACCAAGGGCGGAACTATGGCTACACCTTC. Translation: CASSLNQGRNYGYTF.

This clone was seen a handful of times. V usage is TRBV5-1 and J usage is TRBJ2-3; TRBD2 matches at 14 bases. V shed 4 bases, J shed 3 bases, and the junction held 7 bases outside the gene matches. This CDR3 is built from 17 residues. From germline, CDR1 is SGHRS and CDR2 YFSETQ. CDR3 loop: CASSTGLAGGGTDTQYF. In DNA form, the CDR3 reads TGCGCCAGCAGCACCGGACTAGCGGGGGGAGGGACAGATACGCAGTATTTT.

The rearrangement joins TRBV7-2 to TRBJ2-6, with 7 nucleotides matching TRBD1. J was trimmed by 0 bases and V by 4 bases; bases with no gene match: 6. The CDR3 is 17 residues long. The V gene's germline CDR1 is SGHTA and CDR2 FQGNSA. CDR3 in amino acids: CASSSGQVGSGANVLTF. In DNA, the CDR3 is TGTGCCAGCAGCTCTGGACAGGTGGGCTCTGGGGCCAACGTCCTGACTTTC.

This rearrangement joins TRBV5-1 to TRBJ2-5; D gene unclear. From germline, CDR1 is SGHRS and CDR2 YFSETQ. V was clipped by 3 bases and J by 1 base, with 7 bases between them. The CDR3 runs to 13 residues. CDR3 loop: CASSWTVQETQYF. The CDR3 region has the DNA TGCGCCAGCAGCTGGACGGTCCAAGAGACCCAGTACTTC. The variable domain in full, with the rest retrieved from reference TRBV5-1 and TRBJ2-5, is KAGVTQTPRYLIKTRGQQVTLSCSPISGHRSVSWYQQTPGQGLQFLFEYFSETQRNKGNFPGRFSGRQFSNSRSEMNVSTLELGDSALYLCASSWTVQETQYFGPGTRLLVL.

This clone has more than one count but fewer than ten. This chain connects TRBV4-1 to TRBJ1-6; 8 positions agree with TRBD1. The CDR3 contains 16 residues. Per the germline V gene, CDR1 is MGHRA and CDR2 is YSYEKL. The junction had 10 bases not matched to a gene; V was cut back by 2 bases and J by 10 bases. The CDR3 protein is CASSQQRTGSRSPLHF. Here the CDR3 DNA reads TGCGCCAGCAGCCAACAGCGGACAGGGTCCAGATCACCCCTCCACTTT.

The chain links TRBV6-1 to TRBJ1-1; D is unclear. This CDR3 comprises 13 residues. Between the trimmed V and J ends, which lost 3 bases and 6 bases, there was a span of 11 bases. The germline gives CDR1 MNHNS, CDR2 SASEGT. CDR3 DNA sequence: TGTGCCAGCAGTGAGGCCGGGATAGCTGAAGCTTTCTTT. Its protein product is CASSEAGIAEAFF.

V is TRBV9 and J is TRBJ2-2; no clear D gene. The germline CDR1 and CDR2 sequences are SGDLS and YYNGEE. Trimming removed 3 bases at V and 4 bases at J, with 16 bases between. The CDR3 is 16 residues long. As DNA, the CDR3 is TGTGCCAGCAGCGACCCGATCGGACCTGGCACCGGGGAGCTGTTTTTT. Encoded protein: CASSDPIGPGTGELFF.

This clone was seen only a few times. The chain links TRBV18 to TRBJ2-7; 9 bases align to TRBD1. Unmatched junction bases numbered 9, after V lost 2 bases and J lost 1 base. Germline CDR1 reads KGHSH; CDR2 reads LQKENI. The CDR3 runs to 17 residues. CDR3 coding DNA: TGTGCCAGCTCACCAAGGATAGTGGGGACAGGGTCCTACGAGCAGTACTTC. Translation gives CASSPRIVGTGSYEQYF.

The V gene is TRBV18, the J gene TRBJ1-5; 10 bases align to TRBD1. This CDR3 has 18 amino acids. V shed 4 bases, J shed 5 bases, and the junction held 14 bases outside the gene matches. CDR1 KGHSH and CDR2 LQKENI come from the germline V gene. This chain's CDR3 is CASSLNRNWDRGYQPQHF. The DNA of the CDR3 is TGTGCCAGCTCACTAAACAGAAACTGGGACAGGGGTTATCAGCCCCAGCATTTT.

The genes are TRBV6-5 and TRBJ1-2, with D maybe TRBD1 (5 bases). Per germline, CDR1 MNHEY and CDR2 SVGAGI. This CDR3 has 15 amino acids. The V gene lost 4 bases and the J gene lost 6 bases, with 18 bases spanning the gap. CDR3 nucleotides: TGTGCCAGCAGTTCCAAGCTCGCAGGGTTTCATGGCTACACCTTC. It is translated as CASSSKLAGFHGYTF.

V and J are TRBV6-6 and TRBJ2-7, with TRBD1 identical over 7 bases. Germline V gives CDR1 MNHNY, CDR2 SVGAGI (reference sequence). The CDR3 totals 13 residues. V shed 4 bases, J shed 6 bases, and the junction held 6 bases outside the gene matches. CDR3 nucleotide sequence: TGTGCCAGCAGTTTATGGACAGGCGGCGAGCAGTACTTC. Translating gives CASSLWTGGEQYF.

This chain uses TRBV7-2 with TRBJ1-1, with a possible D match to TRBD1 (6 bases). V shed 5 bases and J shed 2 bases, with 18 bases lying between them. This CDR3 is built from 16 residues. Germline lookup yields CDR1 SGHTA and CDR2 FQGNSA. The DNA for the CDR3 is TGTGCCAGCAGCCTCTCCGTCGGGGGCACTAACACTGAAGCTTTCTTT. It is translated as CASSLSVGGTNTEAFF.

J is TRBJ2-1 and V is TRBV9, with 7 bases lining up with TRBD2. This CDR3 is 14 amino acids long. With 3 bases clipped from V and 4 bases from J, the junction kept 4 bases outside the gene matches. Germline CDR1 SGDLS, CDR2 YYNGEE. CDR3 sequence reads: CASSGDGGYNEQFF. The CDR3 DNA reads TGTGCCAGCAGCGGTGACGGGGGGTACAATGAGCAGTTCTTC.